This T cell receptor (beta chain) stems from a study of shared clonotypes between healthy human individuals (dated by TCRdb to 2018 to 2020). For the study in its entirety: A couple of women and a few men aged 18 to 49 years were included in the cohort. Per donor, three plates each were used for CD4 naive and CD4 memory, two for CD8 naive, and one for CD8 memory. To estimate repertoire size and how much clonotype sharing occurs between individuals, the study deeply sequenced the blood TCR repertoires of five healthy adults. To increase sequencing depth and limit assay-specific biases, TCR repertoire library preparation and sequencing were carried out by different laboratories using diverse techniques. Each donor's leukapheresis produced roughly between about 0.9 and 9.5 billion PBMCs.

From the cysteine up to the phenylalanine, the CDR3 has a length of 16 residues. This entry keeps only the CDR3 DNA: 48 bases, framed from base 1. The germline V gene supplies CDR1 MDHEN and CDR2 SYDVKM. V loses 7 bases at its end and J loses 3 bases; junction bases beyond the gene matches: 10. Comment on this clone: Its antigen is still unknown. No base-level quality is on record; no much larger clone is a single base apart.

TCR CDR3 regions were amplified from genomic DNA by multiplex PCR using the deep immunoSEQ assay. For each cell subset, the extracted genomic DNA was distributed evenly across all wells of several immunoSEQ 96-well plates, and each plate served as one replicate. For sorted subsets, 200 to 250 ng of genomic DNA, equivalent to tens of thousands of T cell genomes, went into each replicate PCR. Purified libraries were quantified with a Qubit 3.0 fluorometer, sized on a Bioanalyzer 2100, and re-quantified with the KAPA Library Quantification kit. A separate single-read 150-cycle Illumina NextSeq 550 flow cell was used to sequence each immunoSEQ 96-well plate. Processing in the source paper ran as follows. Because the immunoSEQ output held only junctional sequences and lacked quality scores, the filtering could not match the filtering applied to full-length reads. Sequences were annotated with PyIR, a Python wrapper for IgBLAST v1.9, using IMGT germline references to assign V/J genes and CDR3. Reads were filtered out if the reads had weak V/J assignments (E-value above 1e-6), no CDR3, stop codons, out-of-frame junctions, or ambiguous translated residues. V3J clonotypes were defined by identical inferred V gene, J gene, and CDR3 amino acid sequence. To compute the percentage overlap between repertoires, the number of shared unique clonotypes was divided by the size of the smaller repertoire. Three approaches were used to assess repertoire richness: RTK rarefaction, the Chao1 estimator, and Recon v2.1 estimates of unobserved clonotypes. Generation probabilities were computed with OLGA for all TCRbeta clonotypes obtained by the gDNA method from four donors. TCRdb's version of the immuneACCESS table is confined to in-frame rearrangements and falls short of the full clone set. An unresolved V gene accounts for under half of the shortfall where checked; the remainder is of unknown origin. That table supplies the V and J calls and clone size; D and trimming were determined from the DNA. This sample is represented by around 620,000 clones; around 96% of them were singletons. The ten largest make up over 0.1% of the sample.

General study outcomes and caveats: Incomplete sequencing was indicated by rarefaction of sorted-subset datasets, despite the large sequencing depth. Pairwise subsampling led to the expectation that sequencing depth would affect the degree of clonotype sharing among donors. The genetic and exposure-history diversity represented was limited by the small number of donors. Sharing across a few donors was observed for approximately 4.6% of naive CD4, over 3% of naive CD8, over 2% of memory CD4, and about 0.4% of memory CD8 clonotypes. Naive subsets generally had larger estimated clonotype richness than memory subsets. Compared with non-shared clonotypes, the clonotypes found in all four sorted-subset donors had higher generation probabilities. Only blood was sampled, and tissue TCR repertoires likely differ from those in blood.

For the CD8 naive samples, CD45RO-negative cells were positively selected for CCR7, yielding a CD45RA+CCR7+ population from which TemRA cells were excluded. The donors were healthy, HIV-negative adults with no recently reported acute infections or vaccinations. All donors were Caucasian adults living in Nashville, Tennessee, USA. Blood was collected by leukapheresis, and PBMCs were isolated by Ficoll-Histopaque density gradient centrifugation and then cryopreserved in liquid nitrogen vapor phase. Analytical flow cytometry was used to check the purity and quantity of every magnetically sorted T cell population. Each sorted fraction had its genomic DNA isolated and then quantified by UV absorbance on a Nanodrop 2000c.

This TCR came from a woman in her 30s in good health. The receptor chain draws on TRBV28 and TRBJ2-7; 12 central nucleotides agree with TRBD2. The material sequenced was naive CD8+ T cells sorted from blood. This specimen's cell subset or site label, interpreted: CD45RA+CCR7+. This receptor has the CDR3 CASKGLAGATDYEQYF. The bases read TGTGCCAGCAAGGGACTAGCGGGCGCCACAGACTACGAGCAGTACTTC.